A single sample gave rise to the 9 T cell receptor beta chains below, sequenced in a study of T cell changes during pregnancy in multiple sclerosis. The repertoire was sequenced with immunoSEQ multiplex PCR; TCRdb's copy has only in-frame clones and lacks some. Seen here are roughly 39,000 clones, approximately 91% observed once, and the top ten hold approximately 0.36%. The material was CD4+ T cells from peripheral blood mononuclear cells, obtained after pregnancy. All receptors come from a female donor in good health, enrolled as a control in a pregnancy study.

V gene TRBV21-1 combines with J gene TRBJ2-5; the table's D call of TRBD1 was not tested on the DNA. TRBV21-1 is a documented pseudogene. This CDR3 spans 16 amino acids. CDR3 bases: TGTGCCAGCAGCAAAGCGAATCAGGGGTCCACGGAGACCCAGTACTTC. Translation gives CASSKANQGSTETQYF.

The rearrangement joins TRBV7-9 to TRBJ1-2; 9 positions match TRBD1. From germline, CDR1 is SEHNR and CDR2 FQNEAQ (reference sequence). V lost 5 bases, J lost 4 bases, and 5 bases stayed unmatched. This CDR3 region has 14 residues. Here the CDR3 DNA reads TGTGCCAGCAGCCCGCCGGACAGGGGCTATGGCTACACCTTC. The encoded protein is CASSPPDRGYGYTF. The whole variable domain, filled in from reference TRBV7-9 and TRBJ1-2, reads DTGVSQNPRHKITKRGQNVTFRCDPISEHNRLYWYRQTLGQGPEFLTYFQNEAQLEKSRLLSDRFSAERPKGSFSTLEIQRTEQGDSAMYLCASSPPDRGYGYTFGSGTRLTVV.

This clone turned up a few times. DNA for the CDR3: TGCGCCAGCAGCCCGAACCCCGGGACAGTCTTCTATGGCTACACCTTC. Its protein is CASSPNPGTVFYGYTF. The chain links TRBV5-1 to TRBJ1-2; 7 bases agree with TRBD1. Germline V gene data show CDR1 as SGHRS and CDR2 as YFSETQ. V was pared by 4 bases and J by 4 bases, with 13 bases of the junction left unmatched. The CDR3 runs 16 residues.

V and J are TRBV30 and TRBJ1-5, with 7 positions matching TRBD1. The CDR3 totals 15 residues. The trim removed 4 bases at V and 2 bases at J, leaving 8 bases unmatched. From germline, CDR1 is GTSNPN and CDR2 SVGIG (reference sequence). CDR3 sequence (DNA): TGTGCCTGGAACGAGGGGGCGATGGGCAATCAGCCCCAGCATTTT. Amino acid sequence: CAWNEGAMGNQPQHF.

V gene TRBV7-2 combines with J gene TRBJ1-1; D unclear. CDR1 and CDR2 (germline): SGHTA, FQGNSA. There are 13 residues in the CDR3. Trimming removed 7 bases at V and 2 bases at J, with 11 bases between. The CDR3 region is CASTRDPNTEAFF. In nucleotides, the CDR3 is TGTGCCAGCACCCGAGATCCCAACACTGAAGCTTTCTTT. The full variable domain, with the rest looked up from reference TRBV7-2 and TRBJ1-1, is GAGVSQSPSNKVTEKGKDVELRCDPISGHTALYWYRQSLGQGLEFLIYFQGNSAPDKSGLPSDRFSAERTGGSVSTLTIQRTQQEDSAVYLCASTRDPNTEAFFGQGTRLTVV.

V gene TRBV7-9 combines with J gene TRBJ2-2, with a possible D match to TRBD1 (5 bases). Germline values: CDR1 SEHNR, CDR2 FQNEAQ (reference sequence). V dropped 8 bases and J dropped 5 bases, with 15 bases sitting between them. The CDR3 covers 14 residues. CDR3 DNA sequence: TGTGCCAGCCCGGGTAGGGGTGAAACCGGGGAGCTGTTTTTT. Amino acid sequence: CASPGRGETGELFF.

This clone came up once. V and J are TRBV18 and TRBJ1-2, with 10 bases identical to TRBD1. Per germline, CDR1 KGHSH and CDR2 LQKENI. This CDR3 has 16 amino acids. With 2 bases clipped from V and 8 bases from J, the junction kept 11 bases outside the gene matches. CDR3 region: CASSPGPRQGALGYTF. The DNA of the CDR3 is TGTGCCAGCTCACCAGGGCCTCGACAGGGGGCATTGGGCTACACCTTC.

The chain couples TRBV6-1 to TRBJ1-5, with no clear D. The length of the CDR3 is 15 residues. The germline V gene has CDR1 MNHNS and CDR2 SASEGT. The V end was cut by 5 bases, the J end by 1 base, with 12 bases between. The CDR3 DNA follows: TGTGCCAGCAGTAACAGCCTCATAAGCAATCAGCCCCAGCATTTT. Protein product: CASSNSLISNQPQHF.

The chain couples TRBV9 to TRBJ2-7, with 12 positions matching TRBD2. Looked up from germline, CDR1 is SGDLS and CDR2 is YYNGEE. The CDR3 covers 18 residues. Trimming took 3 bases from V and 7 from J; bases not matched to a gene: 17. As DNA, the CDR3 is TGTGCCAGCAGCGGGAGGACTAGCGGGACGCTAATTCCTCGAGAGCAGTACTTC. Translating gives CASSGRTSGTLIPREQYF.